The rows below give T cell receptor beta chains drawn from one sample of a study of cytomegalovirus exposure and HLA in healthy donors. The data were produced by immunoSEQ multiplex PCR, yet TCRdb's version contains in-frame clones alone and is incomplete. Here the sample spans around 120,000 clones, roughly 80% being singletons. The sample consisted of PBMCs. The receptors originated from a woman aged 40 to 50 in good health and CMV-seropositive. The CDR3 runs from the conserved cysteine through the conserved F or W. A D gene is named only where the DNA matches it firmly. Size tells how often a clone was seen (once, few, many) or the class of an expanded clone, and some rows leave it out.

>TRBD1|TRBV6-1|TRBJ1-2|NA|15
TGTGCCAGCAGTGAATCCGGGACAGGGGTGGTCGGCTACACCTTC
CASSESGTGVVGYTF
>TRBD2|TRBV6-5|TRBJ2-5|NA|14
TGTGCCAGCAGTTCCGGGACTAGTAGGGAGACCCAGTACTTC
CASSSGTSRETQYF
>TRBD1|TRBV19|TRBJ2-7|NA|14
TGTGCCAGTAGTAGGGGGACAGGAGCCTACGAGCAGTACTTC
CASSRGTGAYEQYF
>NA|TRBV5-6|TRBJ1-1|NA|15
TGTGCCAGCACCGCCTGGGAGGGCATGAACACTGAAGCTTTCTTT
CASTAWEGMNTEAFF
>NA|TRBV5-6|TRBJ2-7|NA|14
TGTGCCAGCAGCTTGGCCAGGGGGGTATTCGAGCAGTACTTC
CASSLARGVFEQYF
>TRBD1|TRBV5-6|TRBJ1-2|NA|13
TGTGCCAGCAGCGCGGGACAGATCTATGGCTACACCTTC
CASSAGQIYGYTF
>NA|TRBV6-5|TRBJ2-5|once|14
TGTGCCAGCAATAACGGACGGCCCGGGGGGACCCAGTACTTC
CASNNGRPGGTQYF
>TRBD1|TRBV9|TRBJ1-1|NA|15
TGTGCCAGCAGCGCACAATCAGGGGGCGCCACTGAAGCTTTCTTT
CASSAQSGGATEAFF
>NA|TRBV27|TRBJ1-1|NA|13
TGTGCCAGCTACCCAACAGCGGACACTGAAGCTTTCTTT
CASYPTADTEAFF
>TRBD2|TRBV5-1|TRBJ2-5|NA|17
TGCGCCAGCAGCTTCCGTCCCCTAGCGGGAGGGGAAGAGACCCAGTACTTC
CASSFRPLAGGEETQYF
>NA|TRBV11-2|TRBJ2-7|NA|16
TGTGCCAGCAGCTTATTTGGGGGAGGTCACTCCTACGAGCAGTACTTC
CASSLFGGGHSYEQYF
>NA|TRBV29-1|TRBJ1-2|NA|13
TGCAGCGTTGGGGACACCTCTAACTATGGCTACACCTTC
CSVGDTSNYGYTF
>NA|TRBV18|TRBJ2-1|few|15
TGTGCCAGCTCACCACTAAGGGCCCCAGAGGGTGAGCAGTTCTTC
CASSPLRAPEGEQFF
>NA|TRBV6-5|TRBJ1-2|NA|14
TGTGCCAGCAAAGAACGGGTTTTCACCTATGGCTACACCTTC
CASKERVFTYGYTF
>NA|TRBV30|TRBJ2-1|few|12
TGTGCCTGGAGTGTAAGAGGAAATGAGCAGTTCTTC
CAWSVRGNEQFF
>TRBD1|TRBV6-5|TRBJ1-4|NA|15
TGTGCCAGCAGTTATTCGGGACAGTCGAGTGAAAAACTGTTTTTT
CASSYSGQSSEKLFF
>NA|TRBV2|TRBJ2-2|NA|14
TGTGCCAGCAGTGTGTGGGGAGAGACCGGGGAGCTGTTTTTT
CASSVWGETGELFF
>NA|TRBV21-1|TRBJ2-7|NA|15
TGTGCCAGCAGCAAAGTCGGGGGAAATTGTGGGGAGCAGTACTTC
CASSKVGGNCGEQYF
>TRBD2|TRBV6-4|TRBJ2-3|NA|15
TGTGCCAGCAGTGCCTTAGCGGGGAGCACAGATACGCAGTATTTT
CASSALAGSTDTQYF
>TRBD1|TRBV2|TRBJ1-5|NA|15
TGTGCCAGCAGTGGACAGGGGACTAGCAATCAGCCCCAGCATTTT
CASSGQGTSNQPQHF
>TRBD1|TRBV30|TRBJ1-2|few|13
TGTGCCTGGAGTCTCAGACAGGGAGGTGGCTACACCTTC
CAWSLRQGGGYTF
>NA|TRBV5-1|TRBJ2-3|NA|15
TGCGCCAGCAGCATGGACTCCCCCACGGTTGATACGCAGTATTTT
CASSMDSPTVDTQYF
>NA|TRBV12-5|TRBJ1-1|NA|16
TGTGCTAGTGGTTACAGCGGGGGGCGGTTGAACACTGAAGCTTTCTTT
CASGYSGGRLNTEAFF
>TRBD2|TRBV6-5|TRBJ2-5|few|14
TGTGCCACCTTCTCTAGCGGGAGGGCCAAGGAGCAGTACTTC
CATFSSGRAKEQYF
>NA|TRBV19|TRBJ2-7|NA|14
TGTGCCAGTAGAACAGGACACACCCCCTACGAGCAGTACTTC
CASRTGHTPYEQYF
>NA|TRBV6-4|TRBJ2-3|NA|13
TGTGCCAGCAGTGACCACGGGACAGATACGCAGTATTTT
CASSDHGTDTQYF